This T cell receptor (beta chain) is drawn from a study of blood T cell repertoires in COVID-19. On the study more broadly: COVID-19 samples from acute and convalescent phases originated in the United States, Italy and Spain. PBMCs, B-cell-depleted T cells, or T cells provided the cDNA or gDNA that made up the material.

Germline V gene data show CDR1 as SGHTA and CDR2 as FQGNSA. V was pared by 4 bases and J by 7 bases, with 13 bases of the junction left unmatched. The CDR3 covers 18 residues. Source study methods: Amplified reference gene primers provided the basis for estimating nucleated cell counts. Here immunoSEQ multiplex PCR was the method, and the copy in TCRdb shows in-frame clones only, minus some. That table furnishes V, J and clone size, whereas the DNA furnished D and trimming. This table holds more than 80,000 clones, roughly 84% found once. The sample comprised peripheral blood. V gene TRBV7-2 combines with J gene TRBJ2-3; the match to TRBD2 covers 14 bases. The TCR comes from a woman over 75 with active or convalescent COVID-19. The CDR3 sequence is CASSSMGSGTSGSYTQYF. DNA of the CDR3: TGTGCCAGCAGCTCAATGGGCTCAGGGACTAGCGGGAGTTATACGCAGTATTTT.